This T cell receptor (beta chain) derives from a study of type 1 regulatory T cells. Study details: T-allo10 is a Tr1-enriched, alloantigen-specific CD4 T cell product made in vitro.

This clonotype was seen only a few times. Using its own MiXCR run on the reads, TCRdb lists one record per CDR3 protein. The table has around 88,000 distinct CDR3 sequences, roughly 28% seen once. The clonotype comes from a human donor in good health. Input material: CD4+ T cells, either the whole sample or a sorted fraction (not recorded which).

CDR3 residues: CASSRSDSQGKNIQYF. The CDR3 DNA sequence: TGCGCCAGCAGCCGATCCGACTCCCAGGGAAAAAACATTCAGTACTTC. The chain is built from TRBV4-1 and TRBJ2-4, with D maybe TRBD1 (5 bases). Germline V lookup: CDR1 MGHRA, CDR2 YSYEKL. Trimming left V 4 bases short and J 4 bases short, with 17 bases between. This CDR3 spans 16 amino acids.